The next 16 T cell receptor beta chains were all read from a single sample in a study of vaccination effects on CD4 cells after COVID-19. These receptors lack a known antigen. Antigen-specific CD4+ T cell clonotypes were called by their expansion after viral peptide-pool culture in ViraFEST. At the end of roughly ten days of culture, CD4+ T cells were isolated. As their vaccination, participants received two doses of either BNT162b2 or mRNA-1273. Repertoires were generated with immunoSEQ multiplex PCR, while TCRdb's copy carries only in-frame clones and drops some. The sample shows 10,000 to 15,000 clones, approximately 75% of them seen only once. Sequences were derived from CD4+ T cells from PBMCs cultured with SARS-CoV-2 spike peptides, sampled after COVID-19 vaccination. The receptors were sampled from a human donor who received a COVID-19 vaccine.

This clone was detected only a few times. CDR3 protein: CASSATGGTDTQYF. The CDR3 region has the DNA TGTGCCAGCAGTGCCACGGGGGGCACAGATACGCAGTATTTT. V is TRBV6-4 and J is TRBJ2-3, with D perhaps TRBD2 (6 bases). Germline CDR1 and CDR2: MRHNA and SNTAGT. The CDR3 spans 14 residues. Trimming stripped 4 bases from V and 1 base from J, with 9 bases between.

The chain has TRBV28 and TRBJ1-2; D unclear. This CDR3 has 11 amino acids. Germline V gene lookup returns CDR1 MDHEN and CDR2 SYDVKM. Trimming took 3 bases from V and 8 from J, leaving 7 bases between them. The CDR3 nucleotides read TGTGCCAGCAGTTTCTCTGGGGGCTACACCTTC. Amino acid sequence: CASSFSGGYTF.

J is TRBJ1-2 and V is TRBV5-4, with D possibly TRBD1 on 6 matching bases. The CDR3 runs to 14 residues. Germline assignment: CDR1 SGHNT and CDR2 YYREEE (reference sequence). V lost 3 bases to trimming and J lost 7 bases, with 16 bases between them. CDR3 nucleotides: TGTGCCAGCAGCTCAGACAGGCTCCGGGGTGGCTACACCTTC. Amino acids: CASSSDRLRGGYTF.

The CDR3 region has the DNA TGCGCCAGCAGCCTAGACATAGGCAGATCCACTGAAGCTTTCTTT. Residues: CASSLDIGRSTEAFF. V usage is TRBV4-3 and J usage is TRBJ1-1; D unresolved. Trimming removed 4 bases from V and 4 bases from J, with 16 bases in between. The germline gives CDR1 LGHNA, CDR2 YSLEER. The CDR3 consists of 15 residues.

The chain couples TRBV6-6 to TRBJ1-6; the match to TRBD1 covers 9 bases. The germline CDR1 and CDR2 sequences are MNHNY and SVGAGI (reference sequence). The CDR3 covers 15 residues. The J segment lost 9 bases and the V segment lost 6 bases, leaving 9 bases of the junction unmatched. The CDR3 DNA sequence: TGTGCCAGCAGCAATCCGGGACAGGGCTCTTCACCCCTCCACTTT. Translated, it gives CASSNPGQGSSPLHF.

V and J are TRBV7-8 and TRBJ2-1; 8 nucleotides line up with TRBD2. The germline gives CDR1 SGHVS, CDR2 FQNEAQ. V was pared by 6 bases and J by 4 bases, with 11 bases of the junction left unmatched. This CDR3 is built from 16 residues. CDR3 amino acids: CASSSAGGFVYNEQFF. The CDR3 DNA sequence: TGTGCCAGCAGTTCGGCGGGAGGATTTGTTTACAATGAGCAGTTCTTC.

This chain uses TRBV6-5 with TRBJ1-4; 9 nucleotides agree with TRBD1. CDR3 length equals 14 residues. Trimming at V came to 6 bases and at J to 5 bases, leaving 4 bases not matched to a gene. Germline loops: CDR1 MNHEY, CDR2 SVGAGI. This CDR3 is CASRTGGFNEKLFF. In nucleotides, the CDR3 is TGTGCCAGCAGAACAGGGGGCTTCAATGAAAAACTGTTTTTT.

The genes are TRBV6-6 and TRBJ1-5; D uncertain. Per the germline V gene, CDR1 is MNHNY and CDR2 is SVGAGI (reference sequence). This CDR3 contains 14 residues. V was clipped by 0 bases and J by 4 bases, with 7 bases between them. CDR3 coding DNA: TGTGCCAGCAGTTACTCGACGAGTAATCAGCCCCAGCATTTT. Amino acids: CASSYSTSNQPQHF.

V usage is TRBV5-5 and J usage is TRBJ2-7; 9 positions match TRBD1. Looked up from germline, CDR1 is SGHKS and CDR2 is YYEKEE (reference sequence). With V trimmed by 0 bases and J by 4 bases, 2 bases remained unmatched. The CDR3 is made up of 14 amino acids. CDR3 in DNA: TGTGCCAGCAGCTTGGTGGGACAGGGATACGAGCAGTACTTC. Its protein is CASSLVGQGYEQYF.

This clone was detected only a few times. This chain uses TRBV24-1 with TRBJ2-7; D is unclear. CDR3 size: 12 residues. The V and J ends lost 10 bases and 2 bases respectively, with 11 bases between them. In germline, CDR1 is KGHDR, CDR2 SFDVKD. CDR3 sequence reads: CATYGPPYEQYF. In DNA, the CDR3 is TGTGCCACTTACGGGCCGCCCTACGAGCAGTACTTC.

The chain links TRBV12-3 or TRBV12-4 to TRBJ1-1; D is undetermined. This CDR3 comprises 11 residues. Trimming removed 3 bases at V and 11 bases at J, with 10 bases between. CDR3 bases: TGTGCCAGCAGTTTCGGGGTGCGGGCTTTCTTT. Translating gives CASSFGVRAFF.

This clone was counted between two and nine times. The V call is TRBV30, the J call TRBJ1-2; D is unclear. The V and J ends lost 2 bases and 8 bases respectively, with 6 bases between them. This CDR3 spans 10 amino acids. Germline CDR1 and CDR2: GTSNPN and SVGIG (reference sequence). CDR3 in amino acids: CAWSSGGYTF. The CDR3 coding sequence is TGTGCCTGGAGTTCGGGAGGCTACACCTTC. Full variable domain (missing parts from reference TRBV30 and TRBJ1-2): SQTIHQWPATLVQPVGSPLSLECTVEGTSNPNLYWYRQAAGRGLQLLFYSVGIGQISSEVPQNLSASRPQDRQFILSSKKLLLSDSGFYLCAWSSGGYTFGSGTRLTVV.

This clone showed up just a few times. The chain couples TRBV2 to TRBJ2-7; D possibly corresponds to TRBD1 (6 bases). In germline, CDR1 is SNHLY, CDR2 FYNNEI. The CDR3 has 12 amino acids. V gave up 8 bases and J gave up 4 bases, with 12 bases separating them. The CDR3 nucleotides read TGTGCCAGCGCCCGGACAGTTTACGAGCAGTACTTC. Encoded protein: CASARTVYEQYF.

This clone was seen a few times. V is TRBV7-2 and J is TRBJ1-1; 9 bases match TRBD1. This CDR3 is 14 amino acids long. Germline CDR1 reads SGHTA; CDR2 reads FQGNSA. V lost 5 bases to trimming and J lost 2 bases; unmatched junction nucleotides: 3. The CDR3, as DNA: TGTGCCAGCAGCCTGACAGGGGGAAACACTGAAGCTTTCTTT. Translating gives CASSLTGGNTEAFF. The complete variable domain, with remaining parts taken from reference TRBV7-2 and TRBJ1-1, reads GAGVSQSPSNKVTEKGKDVELRCDPISGHTALYWYRQSLGQGLEFLIYFQGNSAPDKSGLPSDRFSAERTGGSVSTLTIQRTQQEDSAVYLCASSLTGGNTEAFFGQGTRLTVV.

The rearrangement links TRBV6-5 to TRBJ2-3, with D unclear. Trimming pared 5 bases from V and 5 bases from J, leaving 8 bases between. CDR1 and CDR2 from the germline V gene are MNHEY and SVGAGI. The CDR3 length is 12 residues. CDR3 bases: TGTGCCAGCAGTCGGAATCTAGATACGCAGTATTTT. Translation: CASSRNLDTQYF.

V is TRBV28 and J is TRBJ2-5; D call uncertain. Germline V gene lookup returns CDR1 MDHEN and CDR2 SYDVKM. This CDR3 is 14 amino acids long. Trimming left V 3 bases short and J 5 bases short, with 13 bases between. CDR3 nucleotides: TGTGCCAGCAGTTTCGGCGCCCCGAGGGAGACCCAGTACTTC. Translation: CASSFGAPRETQYF.